These 31 T cell receptor beta chains share one sample of origin, sequenced in a study of tissue T cells after allogeneic stem cell transplantation. The assay was immunoSEQ multiplex PCR, and TCRdb's table has in-frame clones only and misses some. The sample records around 2,000 clones, around 41% being singletons. The time point here: mouse harvest day 14 after allogeneic transplant. Each mouse received 10^7 T-cell-depleted marrow cells plus 10^6 splenic CD5+ T cells by tail vein. The material sequenced was lymph node tissue. Receptors originate from a female BALB/c mouse given C57BL/6 T cells with graft-versus-host disease after an allogeneic hematopoietic cell transplant.

Comment on this clone: Genes and germline come from the mouse. The CDR3 extends 1 residue past the end of the read, so its final part is completed from the germline J gene. The V gene is TRBV13-1, the J gene TRBJ1-1; 7 bases agree with TRBD1. The CDR3 covers 12 residues. In germline, CDR1 is NSHNY, CDR2 SYGAGN. V dropped 4 bases and J dropped 7; count of bases not matched to a gene: 4. The CDR3 here is CASSTGAEEVFF. Incomplete CDR3 DNA: TGTGCCAGCAGTACAGGGGCCGAAGAAGTCTTC.

This clone turned up a few times. The gene symbols are mouse symbols. The DNA ends 1 residue before the CDR3 does, and the rest of the CDR3 is filled in from the germline J gene. This chain uses TRBV2 with TRBJ1-5; D is uncertain. The CDR3 extends over 15 amino acids. The V and J ends lost 0 bases and 0 bases respectively, with 6 bases between them. Germline values: CDR1 LGHNA, CDR2 YSYQKL. The covered CDR3 bases are TGTGCCAGCAGCCAAGATCACGATAACAACCAGGCTCCGCTT. Amino acids: CASSQDHDNNQAPL. The full CDR3 reads CASSQDHDNNQAPLF.

As concerns this clone: Germline and genes here are mouse. The read halts 1 residue ahead of the CDR3 end, with the missing end drawn from the germline J gene. The genes are TRBV16 and TRBJ2-4; D is ambiguous. The CDR3 covers 13 residues. Germline V gene sequence: CDR1 SGHSA, CDR2 FRNQAP. Trimming removed 2 bases from V and 4 bases from J, with 7 bases in between. The CDR3 protein is CASSLTGENTLYF. CDR3 DNA (partial): TGTGCAAGCAGCTTAACGGGAGAAAACACCTTGTAC.

About this clone itself: Genes here carry mouse names. The read stops 1 residue short of the end of the CDR3; the missing end is completed from the germline J gene. This chain joins TRBV26 and TRBJ2-2, with 7 bases fitting TRBD1. Germline V lookup: CDR1 KGHPV, CDR2 FQNQEV (reference sequence). J was trimmed by 2 bases and V by 4 bases; bases with no gene match: 1. The CDR3 is 14 amino acids. CDR3 sequence: CASSPRGNTGQLYF. The covered CDR3 bases are TGTGCCAGCAGTCCCAGGGGGAACACCGGGCAGCTCTAC. Full variable domain (missing parts from reference TRBV26 and TRBJ2-2): NSKVIQTPRYLVKGQGQKAKMRCIPEKGHPVVFWYQQNKNNEFKFLINFQNQEVLQQIDMTEKRFSAECPSNSPCSLEIQSSEAGDSALYLCASSPRGNTGQLYFGEGSKLTVL.

Turning to this clone: All gene names here are mouse names. CDR3 sequence reads: CASSLFGAASDYTF. The CDR3 bases that were read are TGTGCCAGCAGTCTGTTTGGGGCGGCCTCCGACTACACC. V and J are TRBV26 and TRBJ1-2, with D possibly matching TRBD1 (5 bases). The CDR3 end lies 1 residue beyond the end of the read and is filled in from the germline J gene. Germline CDR1 and CDR2: KGHPV and FQNQEV (reference sequence). Trimming left V 1 base short and J 4 bases short, with 10 bases between. CDR3 size: 14 residues.

This clone turned up a few times. The genes are named according to mouse. From the germline J gene comes the end of the CDR3, since the read stops 1 residue before it. The chain joins TRBV3 to TRBJ1-3, with D uncertain. Germline V gene data show CDR1 as SNHLY and CDR2 as FYNGKV (reference sequence). V lost 1 base and J lost 0, with 4 bases in between. The CDR3 is 14 amino acids. The CDR3 bases that were read are TGTGCCAGCAGCTTAGGCAGTTCTGGAAATACGCTCTAT. It specifies CASSLGSSGNTLY. In full, the CDR3 is CASSLGSSGNTLYF.

This clone has only a few counts. Each gene name is a mouse one. The read is 1 residue too short to cover the CDR3 end, so that end is filled in from the germline J gene. V and J are TRBV23 and TRBJ2-5; the tabulated D call, TRBD1, remains unverified against the DNA. The CDR3 covers 15 residues. Germline CDR1 reads KGHTA; CDR2 reads FQNQQP. CDR3: CSSSQSTGPQDTQYF. The covered CDR3 bases are TGCTCCAGCAGTCAATCGACAGGACCCCAAGACACCCAGTAC.

As regards this clone: Mouse names are used for the genes. The read comes to an end 1 residue before the CDR3 does, leaving the germline J gene to fill in the end. V and J are TRBV13-1 and TRBJ2-7; 10 positions agree with TRBD1. Germline values: CDR1 NSHNY, CDR2 SYGAGN. With V trimmed by 3 bases and J by 4 bases, 10 bases remained unmatched. The CDR3 consists of 16 residues. Incomplete CDR3 DNA: TGTGCCAGCAGTGGTGTCCCGGGACAGGGGCGGTATGAACAGTAC. Residues: CASSGVPGQGRYEQY. Given in full, the CDR3 is CASSGVPGQGRYEQYF.

In the case of this clone: The listed genes are named as in mouse. The CDR3 is cut off 1 residue early in the read; its end comes from the germline J gene. The genes are TRBV4 and TRBJ2-7, with 11 bases aligning to TRBD2. From germline, CDR1 is LGHDT and CDR2 YNNKQL (reference sequence). The trim removed 4 bases at V and 4 bases at J, leaving 3 bases unmatched. The CDR3 is made up of 14 amino acids. The DNA read from the CDR3 is TGTGCCAGCAGCTCGACTGGGGGGGGGTATGAACAGTAC. Protein product: CASSSTGGGYEQY. The whole CDR3 protein reads CASSSTGGGYEQYF.

As for this clone: Genes and germline come from the mouse. The read ends 1 residue before the CDR3 terminus; that terminus is restored from the germline J gene. The rearrangement joins TRBV26 to TRBJ2-5, with 8 positions matching TRBD1. This CDR3 region has 15 residues. CDR1 and CDR2 from the germline V gene are KGHPV and FQNQEV (reference sequence). The ends lost 2 bases at V and 3 bases at J; junction bases unmatched: 4. The sequenced part of the CDR3 DNA is TGTGCCAGCAGTCTGCTAGGACAGGGTCAAGACACCCAGTAC. It codes for CASSLLGQGQDTQY. The full CDR3 is CASSLLGQGQDTQYF.

About this clone itself: The genes are named according to mouse. The read ends 1 residue shy of where the CDR3 ends; the end is completed using the germline J gene. The V call is TRBV12-2, the J call TRBJ1-4; 8 positions match TRBD1. J gave up 5 bases and V 1 base, and 2 bases lay outside the gene matches. Germline V gene sequence: CDR1 SGHLS, CDR2 HYDKME. This CDR3 has 14 amino acids. The CDR3 loop reads CASSLRQGNERLFF. The CDR3 DNA, read in part, is TGTGCCAGCTCTCTGCGACAGGGGAACGAAAGATTATTT.

Turning to this clone: Mouse gene names apply. The read halts 1 residue ahead of the CDR3 end, with the missing end drawn from the germline J gene. The chain is built from TRBV13-1 and TRBJ2-7; 12 bases align to TRBD2. Germline CDR1 and CDR2: NSHNY and SYGAGN. V dropped 2 bases and J dropped 7; count of bases not matched to a gene: 10. This CDR3 is built from 16 residues. The CDR3 here is CASSETGGAPFGEQYF. Partial CDR3 DNA: TGTGCCAGCAGTGAGACTGGGGGGGCCCCCTTCGGGGAACAGTAC.

On this clone itself: Genes and germline are mouse. This chain's CDR3 is CASSPRDNQNTLYF. CDR3 DNA, as far as it was read: TGTGCCAGCAGTCCCCGGGACAATCAAAACACCTTGTAC. The chain carries TRBV26 and TRBJ2-4, with a weak D call TRBD1 (6 bases). The read falls 1 residue short of the CDR3 end, and the missing part is taken from the germline J gene. The CDR3 totals 14 residues. Germline V gene data show CDR1 as KGHPV and CDR2 as FQNQEV (reference sequence). Trimming pared 4 bases from V and 2 bases from J, leaving 10 bases between. The whole variable domain, filled in from reference TRBV26 and TRBJ2-4, reads NSKVIQTPRYLVKGQGQKAKMRCIPEKGHPVVFWYQQNKNNEFKFLINFQNQEVLQQIDMTEKRFSAECPSNSPCSLEIQSSEAGDSALYLCASSPRDNQNTLYFGAGTRLSVL.

This clone was detected a few times. Mouse names are used for the genes. The missing CDR3 end, 1 residue past where the read stops, is filled in from the germline J gene. The gene calls are TRBV13-2 and TRBJ1-2; D call uncertain. V was clipped by 0 bases and J by 0 bases, with 6 bases between them. The CDR3 has 14 amino acids. The V gene's germline CDR1 is NNHNN and CDR2 SYGAGS (reference sequence). The covered CDR3 bases are TGTGCCAGCGGTGATGCGAAGGCAAACTCCGACTACACC. Its translation: CASGDAKANSDYT. The CDR3 in full is CASGDAKANSDYTF.

Notes on this clone: The listed genes are named as in mouse. The read terminates 1 residue before the CDR3 end, so the remaining end is supplied by the germline J gene. The chain uses TRBV19 and TRBJ1-3, with D perhaps TRBD1 (6 bases). The V gene's germline CDR1 is FNHDT and CDR2 SITEND (reference sequence). The CDR3 consists of 16 residues. Trimming took off 1 base at V and 0 bases at J, with 11 bases between the two ends. CDR3 DNA (partial): TGTGCCAGCAGTATAAAGGCCAGGGGTTCTGGAAATACGCTCTAT. Encoded protein: CASSIKARGSGNTLY. The full CDR3 reads CASSIKARGSGNTLYF. Looking up the rest from reference TRBV19 and TRBJ1-3 gives the full variable domain: GGIITQTPKFLIGQEGQKLTLKCQQNFNHDTMYWYRQDSGKGLRLIYYSITENDLQKGDLSEGYDASREKKSSFSLTVTSAQKNEMAVFLCASSIKARGSGNTLYFGEGSRLIVV.

Turning to this clone: Germline and genes: mouse. The read terminates 1 residue ahead of where the CDR3 ends, so the germline J gene completes it. The rearrangement links TRBV26 to TRBJ1-2; no clear D. Germline CDR1 reads KGHPV; CDR2 reads FQNQEV (reference sequence). Trimming shortened V by 6 bases and J by 0 bases, and 8 bases separated the two germline ends. The CDR3 consists of 13 residues. The CDR3 DNA, read in part, is TGTGCCAGCAGCCTACAAACAAACTCCGACTACACC. Translation: CASSLQTNSDYT. Given in full, the CDR3 is CASSLQTNSDYTF.

A word on this clone: Mouse germline and gene names are used. The sequenced CDR3 bases are TGTGCCAGCAGCTTAGCGGGTGCAGAAACGCTGTAT. Encoded protein: CASSLAGAETLY. The full CDR3 reads CASSLAGAETLYF. This chain uses TRBV3 with TRBJ2-3; D gene uncertain. The read finishes 1 residue shy of the CDR3 end, and the germline J gene is used to complete it. Per germline, CDR1 SNHLY and CDR2 FYNGKV (reference sequence). This CDR3 comprises 13 residues. V was pared by 0 bases and J by 1 base, with 2 bases between.

Regarding this clone: Gene names denote mouse genes. The covered CDR3 bases are TGTGCCAGCGGACAGGGCTCCGCAAACACCGGGCAGCTCTAC. Amino acids: CASGQGSANTGQLY. The entire CDR3 protein is CASGQGSANTGQLYF. The chain links TRBV13-2 to TRBJ2-2, with TRBD1 as a possible D gene (6 bases). Read sequence stops 1 residue before the CDR3 end, and the germline J gene provides the missing end. V was pared by 5 bases and J by 0 bases, with 11 bases between. This CDR3 spans 15 amino acids. In germline, CDR1 is NNHNN, CDR2 SYGAGS (reference sequence).

This clone was recorded once. An end of the junction does not agree with germline; a read error may underlie this. Genes and germline are mouse. Coverage ceases 1 residue before the CDR3 finishes, and the germline J gene fills in the end. J is TRBJ2-5 and V is TRBV15, with 13 positions matching TRBD2. The CDR3 spans 16 residues. Germline CDR1 SGHND, CDR2 FRSKSL. CDR3 amino acids: CARSPGLGGGGDTQYF. CDR3 DNA (partial): TGTGCCCGCAGCCCGGGACTGGGGGGGGGAGGGGACACCCAGTAC.

In the case of this clone: Mouse germline and gene names are used. The read terminates 1 residue ahead of where the CDR3 ends, so the germline J gene completes it. This sequence joins TRBV26 and TRBJ2-5, with TRBD1 matching 7 bases. The CDR3 has 14 amino acids. V lost 5 bases and J lost 6; bases outside the gene matches: 8. CDR1 and CDR2 (germline): KGHPV, FQNQEV (reference sequence). The sequenced part of the CDR3 DNA is TGTGCCAGCAGTTCCCGGGACAGAGGGGACACCCAGTAC. Translating gives CASSSRDRGDTQY. The entire CDR3 reads CASSSRDRGDTQYF.

With respect to this clone: Here the gene names and germline are mouse. The read comes to an end 1 residue before the CDR3 does, leaving the germline J gene to fill in the end. The chain joins TRBV26 to TRBJ2-4, with 10 bases aligning to TRBD1. J was trimmed by 8 bases and V by 4 bases; bases with no gene match: 6. Germline CDR1 and CDR2: KGHPV and FQNQEV (reference sequence). This CDR3 has 14 residues. The CDR3 here is CASSPGTGVSTLYF. The CDR3 bases that were read are TGTGCCAGCAGTCCCGGGACAGGGGTCAGCACCTTGTAC.

Concerning this clone: Gene names and germline match the mouse. The read halts 1 residue ahead of the CDR3 end, with the missing end drawn from the germline J gene. V is TRBV15 and J is TRBJ2-7; TRBD2 matches at 10 bases. V lost 6 bases to trimming and J lost 4 bases; unmatched junction nucleotides: 6. Germline V CDR1 and CDR2: SGHND, FRSKSL. The length of the CDR3 is 14 residues. The CDR3 reads CASSPGLGSYEQYF. CDR3 bases read: TGTGCCAGCAGCCCGGGACTGGGGTCTTATGAACAGTAC. The whole variable domain, remainder taken from reference TRBV15 and TRBJ2-7, is DAGVTQTPRHEVAEKGQTIILKCEPVSGHNDLFWYRQTKIQGLELLSYFRSKSLMEDGGAFKDRFKAEMLNSSFSTLKIQPTEPKDSAVYLCASSPGLGSYEQYFGPGTRLTVL.

Comments on this clone: Relative to the germline gene, one junction end is altered; a read error may explain this. Genes and germline are mouse. From the germline J gene comes the end of the CDR3, since the read stops 1 residue before it. The V call is TRBV1, the J call TRBJ2-5; no reliable D call. CDR1 and CDR2 from the germline V gene are NSQYPW and LRSPGD (reference sequence). The CDR3 consists of 11 residues. CDR3 loop: CTCSAQGTQYF. The CDR3 bases that were read are TGCACCTGCAGTGCGCAAGGCACCCAGTAC.

This clone was counted a few times. Gene names follow the mouse nomenclature. The read terminates 1 residue before the CDR3 end, so the remaining end is supplied by the germline J gene. The V and J genes are TRBV26 and TRBJ2-4; D is unresolved. This CDR3 region has 13 residues. Deletions cut 2 bases from V and 2 bases from J, with 5 bases between. The germline V gene encodes CDR1 KGHPV and CDR2 FQNQEV (reference sequence). The CDR3 region is CASSLPDQNTLYF. Incomplete CDR3 DNA: TGTGCCAGCAGTCTGCCAGATCAAAACACCTTGTAC. Drawing the rest from reference TRBV26 and TRBJ2-4, the complete variable domain is NSKVIQTPRYLVKGQGQKAKMRCIPEKGHPVVFWYQQNKNNEFKFLINFQNQEVLQQIDMTEKRFSAECPSNSPCSLEIQSSEAGDSALYLCASSLPDQNTLYFGAGTRLSVL.

By sample share, this clone is large. The gene names here belong to mouse. Coverage ceases 1 residue before the CDR3 finishes, and the germline J gene fills in the end. The chain uses TRBV31 and TRBJ1-2; the D gene is possibly TRBD1 (6 bases). Germline lookup yields CDR1 GKSSPN and CDR2 SITVG. The CDR3 totals 14 residues. V gave up 0 bases and J gave up 0 bases, with 8 bases separating them. The CDR3 DNA, read in part, is TGTGCCTGGAGTCTAGGGGGTGCAAACTCCGACTACACC. This encodes CAWSLGGANSDYT. The whole CDR3 sequence reads CAWSLGGANSDYTF.

With regard to this clone: Gene names and germline refer to mouse. The DNA ends 1 residue before the CDR3 does, and the rest of the CDR3 is filled in from the germline J gene. The chain is built from TRBV5 and TRBJ2-7; 10 bases match TRBD2. J was trimmed by 0 bases and V by 6 bases; bases with no gene match: 2. The CDR3 extends over 14 amino acids. Germline V gene data show CDR1 as LGHNA and CDR2 as YNLKQL (reference sequence). CDR3 sequence reads: CASSDWGDSYEQYF. The sequenced part of the CDR3 DNA is TGTGCCAGCAGTGACTGGGGGGACTCCTATGAACAGTAC.

As concerns this clone: Gene names and germline match the mouse. Read sequence stops 1 residue before the CDR3 end, and the germline J gene provides the missing end. The chain uses TRBV12-1 and TRBJ1-1; D is uncertain. Germline V CDR1 and CDR2: SGHSN, HYEKVE. Trimming took 0 bases from V and 9 from J, leaving 7 bases between them. The CDR3 extends over 11 amino acids. CDR3 DNA (partial): TGTGCCAGCTCTCTCAGGGAGAAAGTCTTC. This codes for CASSLREKVF. The whole CDR3 is CASSLREKVFF.

As concerns this clone: The genes are named according to mouse. The CDR3 goes on 1 residue after the read ends, and that part is filled in from the germline J gene. The chain carries TRBV26 and TRBJ1-5; the D is unclear. Germline V lookup: CDR1 KGHPV, CDR2 FQNQEV (reference sequence). V was pared by 2 bases and J by 4 bases, with 6 bases between. The CDR3 loop spans 13 amino acids. The sequenced CDR3 bases are TGTGCCAGCAGTCTGCCGGGGAACCAGGCTCCGCTT. This sequence encodes CASSLPGNQAPL. The whole CDR3 sequence is CASSLPGNQAPLF.

As regards this clone: Any gene name here is a mouse gene name. The read ends 1 residue shy of where the CDR3 ends; the end is completed using the germline J gene. The chain carries TRBV3 and TRBJ2-4; 9 bases fit TRBD1. CDR1 SNHLY and CDR2 FYNGKV come from the germline V gene (reference sequence). The ends lost 5 bases at V and 1 base at J; junction bases unmatched: 4. The CDR3 has 15 residues. CDR3 DNA, as far as it was read: TGTGCCAGCAGCCGGGGACAGGGTGGTCAAAACACCTTGTAC. Its protein is CASSRGQGGQNTLY. The CDR3 in full is CASSRGQGGQNTLYF.

To note about this clone: Mouse names are used for the genes. The read falls 1 residue short of the CDR3 end, and the missing part is taken from the germline J gene. The genes are TRBV1 and TRBJ2-5; no clear D. The V gene's germline CDR1 is NSQYPW and CDR2 LRSPGD (reference sequence). There are 15 residues in the CDR3. V shed 2 bases and J shed 0 bases, with 9 bases lying between them. The CDR3 bases that were read are TGCACCTGCAGTGCACGCGGTGTTAACCAAGACACCCAGTAC. Translation: CTCSARGVNQDTQY. Given in full, the CDR3 is CTCSARGVNQDTQYF.

This clone was seen a handful of times. These gene names are mouse names. CDR3 DNA, as far as it was read: TGTGCCAGCAGCCAGAAAAACACCGGGCAGCTCTAC. Protein sequence: CASSQKNTGQLY. The whole CDR3 is CASSQKNTGQLYF. The V gene is TRBV3, the J gene TRBJ2-2; D gene unclear. The sequence runs out 1 residue before the end of the CDR3; the remainder is reconstructed from the germline J gene. This CDR3 has 13 amino acids. The V and J ends lost 5 bases and 1 base respectively, with 5 bases between them. Germline V gene lookup returns CDR1 SNHLY and CDR2 FYNGKV (reference sequence). Full variable domain (outside the CDR3, taken from reference TRBV3 and TRBJ2-2): GPKVLQIPSHQIIDMGQMVTLNCDPVSNHLYFYWYKQILGQQMEFLVNFYNGKVMEKSKLFKDQFSVERPDGSYFTLKIQPTALEDSAVYFCASSQKNTGQLYFGEGSKLTVL.